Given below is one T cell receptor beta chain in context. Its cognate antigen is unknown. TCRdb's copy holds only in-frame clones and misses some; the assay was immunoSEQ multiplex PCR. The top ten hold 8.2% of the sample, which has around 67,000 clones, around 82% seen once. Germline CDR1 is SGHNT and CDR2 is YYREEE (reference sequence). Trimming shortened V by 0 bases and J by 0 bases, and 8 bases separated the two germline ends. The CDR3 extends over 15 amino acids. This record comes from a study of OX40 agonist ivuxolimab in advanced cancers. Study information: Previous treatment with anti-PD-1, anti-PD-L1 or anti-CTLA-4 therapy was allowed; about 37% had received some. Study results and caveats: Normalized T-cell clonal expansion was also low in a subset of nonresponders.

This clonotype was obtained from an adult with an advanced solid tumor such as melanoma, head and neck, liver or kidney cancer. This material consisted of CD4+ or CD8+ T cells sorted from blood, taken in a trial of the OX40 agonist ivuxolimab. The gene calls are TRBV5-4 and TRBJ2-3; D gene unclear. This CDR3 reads CASSLVGPSTDTQYF. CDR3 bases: TGTGCCAGCAGCTTGGTAGGACCTAGCACAGATACGCAGTATTTT.